One sample yielded the 9 T cell receptor beta chains listed below, sequenced in a study of T cell changes during pregnancy in multiple sclerosis. Data came from immunoSEQ multiplex PCR; TCRdb stores just in-frame clones and leaves some out. The data show around 70,000 clones, approximately 92% seen once. This material consisted of peripheral blood, taken before pregnancy. These receptors all stem from a female donor with multiple sclerosis, enrolled in a pregnancy study.

The CDR3, as DNA: TGCGCCAGCAGCCAGTCACAGGAGAACACTGAAGCTTTCTTT. It is translated as CASSQSQENTEAFF. The chain combines TRBV4-1 with TRBJ1-1; maybe TRBD1 (5 bases). The CDR3 length is 14 residues. From germline, CDR1 is MGHRA and CDR2 YSYEKL. With 3 bases removed from V and 1 base from J, the gap between germline ends came to 9 bases.

This clone was picked up one time. This sequence joins TRBV5-1 and TRBJ1-2, with 9 bases identical to TRBD1. With 4 bases clipped from V and 4 bases from J, the junction kept 5 bases outside the gene matches. This CDR3 region has 14 residues. CDR1 and CDR2 (germline): SGHRS, YFSETQ. For the CDR3, the DNA is TGCGCCAGCAGCATAGGACAGGGGTCCTATGGCTACACCTTC. Its protein is CASSIGQGSYGYTF.

The gene calls are TRBV28 and TRBJ1-2; 7 bases align to TRBD1. After removal of 6 bases from V and 6 bases from J, the junction contained 7 bases not matched to a gene. CDR1 is MDHEN and CDR2 is SYDVKM in the germline V gene. CDR3 length: 13 residues. CDR3 residues: CASRSKGADGYTF. CDR3 DNA sequence: TGTGCCAGCAGGTCCAAGGGGGCAGATGGCTACACCTTC.

This clone was counted a single time. The rearrangement joins TRBV6-1 to TRBJ2-6; TRBD2 matches at 11 bases. The germline CDR1 and CDR2 sequences are MNHNS and SASEGT. This CDR3 has 19 residues. V was pared by 1 base and J by 4 bases, with 9 bases of the junction left unmatched. In nucleotides, the CDR3 is TGTGCCAGCAGTGAAGTCCCAACTAGCGGGAGTAGGGGGGCCAACGTCCTGACTTTC. Translation: CASSEVPTSGSRGANVLTF.

The chain carries TRBV2 and TRBJ2-4; the match to TRBD2 covers 7 bases. V trimming: 8 bases; J trimming: 0 bases; junction bases outside the gene matches: 13. The CDR3 sequence is 17 residues long. In germline, CDR1 is SNHLY, CDR2 FYNNEI. Here the CDR3 reads CASSSRRLAEAKNIQYF. The CDR3 DNA follows: TGTGCCAGCTCCTCGCGGCGGCTAGCGGAAGCCAAAAACATTCAGTACTTC.

The rearrangement joins TRBV19 to TRBJ1-5, with TRBD1 matching over 7 bases. In germline, CDR1 is LNHDA, CDR2 SQIVND (reference sequence). J was trimmed by 0 bases and V by 4 bases; bases with no gene match: 15. CDR3 length equals 19 residues. CDR3 in DNA: TGTGCCAGTAGTACCCCCGGGACAGCCATTCTTCATAGCAATCAGCCCCAGCATTTT. It encodes CASSTPGTAILHSNQPQHF.

The rearrangement joins TRBV28 to TRBJ1-1, with unresolved D. CDR1 MDHEN and CDR2 SYDVKM come from the germline V gene. The CDR3 length is 13 residues. Between the trimmed V and J ends, which lost 1 base and 4 bases, there was a span of 7 bases. For the CDR3, the DNA is TGTGCCAGCAGTTTATCAGCGACCACTGAAGCTTTCTTT. This sequence encodes CASSLSATTEAFF.

CDR3 DNA: TGTGCCAGTCTCTCGGGAACACGGCCCCCCTACGAGCAGTACTTC. Protein product: CASLSGTRPPYEQYF. This sequence joins TRBV27 and TRBJ2-7, with D possibly being TRBD2 (5 bases). Germline-derived CDR1 and CDR2 are MNHEY and SMNVEV (reference sequence). The V and J ends lost 9 bases and 2 bases respectively, with 20 bases between them. This CDR3 has 15 amino acids.

The V and J genes are TRBV5-8 and TRBJ1-2, with D uncertain. V shed 1 base and J shed 4 bases, with 11 bases lying between them. The germline V gene encodes CDR1 SGHTS and CDR2 YDEGEE. CDR3 length: 14 amino acids. CDR3 region: CASSLTSVSYGYTF. The CDR3 nucleotides read TGTGCCAGCAGCTTGACAAGCGTGTCCTATGGCTACACCTTC.